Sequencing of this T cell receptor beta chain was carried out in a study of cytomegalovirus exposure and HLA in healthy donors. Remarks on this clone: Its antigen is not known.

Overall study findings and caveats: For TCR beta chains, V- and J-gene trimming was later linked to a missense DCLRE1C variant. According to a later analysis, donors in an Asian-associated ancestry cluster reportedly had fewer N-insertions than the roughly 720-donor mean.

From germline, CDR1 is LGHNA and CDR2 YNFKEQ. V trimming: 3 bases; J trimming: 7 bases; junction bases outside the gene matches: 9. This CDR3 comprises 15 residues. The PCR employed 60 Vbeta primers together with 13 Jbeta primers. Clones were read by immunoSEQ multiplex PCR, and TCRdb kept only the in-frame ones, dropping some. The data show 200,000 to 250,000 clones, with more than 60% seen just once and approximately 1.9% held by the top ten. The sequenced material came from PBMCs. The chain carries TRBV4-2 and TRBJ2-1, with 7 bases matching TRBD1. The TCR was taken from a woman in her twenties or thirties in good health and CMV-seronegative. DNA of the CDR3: TGTGCCAGCAGCCATGCCGGGCAGGGGGATAATGAGCAGTTCTTC. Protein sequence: CASSHAGQGDNEQFF.